The rows below give T cell receptor beta chains drawn from one sample of a study of T cells in Graves' hyperthyroidism and ophthalmopathy. TCRdb analysed the multiplex PCR reads with MiXCR anew, one entry per CDR3 protein. The profile shows approximately 610,000 distinct CDR3 sequences, around 17% of them singletons. The sample consisted of blood. These receptors were obtained from a young woman with Graves' hyperthyroidism. The CDR3 runs from the conserved cysteine through the conserved F or W. Fields, in order: CDR3 DNA, CDR3 protein, V gene, D gene, J gene, clone size. The D gene is left open where the match is weak. Size is omitted from some rows. Given values are once, few, many or a class for expanded clones.

TGTGCCTGGAGTGAGGGGCCGGGGGTTTCATCAACCCAGCATTTT	CAWSEGPGVSSTQHF	TRBV30	NA	TRBJ1-5	NA
TGTGCCAGCAGTGTACCGGGACTAGGAACAGATACGCAGTATTTT	CASSVPGLGTDTQYF	TRBV28	TRBD2	TRBJ2-3	NA
TGTGCCAGCAGTTACCCCGCTAGCGGGGGTATTGAAGAGACCCAGTACTTC	CASSYPASGGIEETQYF	TRBV6-2/TRBV6-3	TRBD2	TRBJ2-5	NA
TGTGCCAGCAGCCAAGATGGCTCGACAGGGGTCGGAACTTCCTTT	CASSQDGSTGVGTSF	TRBV3-1	TRBD1	TRBJ1-1	NA
TGTGCCAGCAGTTTACTTGGGGAAAACAATGAGCAGTTCTTC	CASSLLGENNEQFF	TRBV28	NA	TRBJ2-1	many
TGTGCCAGCAGCTCGGGACAGACCTATAATTCACCCCTCCACTTT	CASSSGQTYNSPLHF	TRBV7-9	TRBD1	TRBJ1-6	NA
TGTGCCAGCAGTCGCGACGGAATTGGTGGCTACACCTTC	CASSRDGIGGYTF	TRBV2	NA	TRBJ1-2	many
TGTGCCAGCAGTTTCAGCGGGGGTTTCTTCTACGAGCAGTACTTC	CASSFSGGFFYEQYF	TRBV12-3/TRBV12-4	TRBD2	TRBJ2-7	many
TGCATCCCTGACAAAGCGGACGCGAACACCCGGGAGCTGTTTTTT	CIPDKADANTRELFF	TRBV20-1	NA	TRBJ2-2	NA
TGTGCCAGTAGTCTGGGGGATGAGCAGACCCAGTACTTC	CASSLGDEQTQYF	TRBV19	NA	TRBJ2-5	NA
TGTGCCAGCGGCCCTACTAGCGGGAGGGCCCAGCAGTACTTC	CASGPTSGRAQQYF	TRBV5-5	TRBD2	TRBJ2-7	NA
TGTGCCAGCAGTCGCCGAGTAGCGGATCGCACAGATACGCAGTATTTT	CASSRRVADRTDTQYF	TRBV28	NA	TRBJ2-3	many
TGTGCCAGCAGCCTGAGGTCACAGGGGGCACGGTACGAGCAGTACTTC	CASSLRSQGARYEQYF	TRBV5-6	TRBD1	TRBJ2-7	once
TGTGCCAGCAGTTTAGCGACTAGCGGGAGATACGAGCAGTACTTC	CASSLATSGRYEQYF	TRBV12-3/TRBV12-4	TRBD2	TRBJ2-7	many
TGCGCCAGCAGCTTGGATTCAGGGACTAATCAGCCCCTGCATTTT	CASSLDSGTNQPLHF	TRBV5-1	NA	TRBJ1-5	NA
TGCAGTGCTAGAGGCAGGTTCGAGGTTACAGATACGCAGTATTTT	CSARGRFEVTDTQYF	TRBV20-1	NA	TRBJ2-3	many
TGTGCCAGCAGCCAAGAGGGCCGAGGGGGGTGGAACAACGATGAGCAGTTCTTC	CASSQEGRGGWNNDEQFF	TRBV14	NA	TRBJ2-1	few
TGTGCCAGCAGTGATTGGACTAGAAGCACAGATACGCAGTATTTT	CASSDWTRSTDTQYF	TRBV2	TRBD2	TRBJ2-3	many
TGCAGTGCTCGAAGGGACTTAAAAGAGACCCAGTACTTC	CSARRDLKETQYF	TRBV20-1	NA	TRBJ2-5	NA
TGTGCCAGCAGCTTCGACAGGGCGAGCTCCTACGAGCAGTACTTC	CASSFDRASSYEQYF	TRBV7-2	TRBD1	TRBJ2-7	few
TGTGCCTGGAGTAGGGGCGTCGGCACAGATACGCAGTATTTT	CAWSRGVGTDTQYF	TRBV30	NA	TRBJ2-3	many
TGTGCCTGGAGTGATACCTGGCCAGCGGGAGGGCCTGAGTCAGATACGCAGTATTTT	CAWSDTWPAGGPESDTQYF	TRBV30	TRBD2	TRBJ2-3	few
TGTGCCAGCAGTTTTGGGGGTGGCTACACCTTC	CASSFGGGYTF	TRBV12-3/TRBV12-4	NA	TRBJ1-2	many
TGTGCCAGCAGTGAAGGGAGTAAGGGACGAGATACGCAGTATTTT	CASSEGSKGRDTQYF	TRBV6-1	NA	TRBJ2-3	many
TGTGCCAGCGCTGCCGCGAGGGGCTCTGGAAACACCATATATTTT	CASAAARGSGNTIYF	TRBV2	NA	TRBJ1-3	many
TGTGCCAGTAGTTTTACTGAAGGGCATATCGAGCAGTACTTC	CASSFTEGHIEQYF	TRBV19	NA	TRBJ2-7	NA
TGTGCCAGCAGCCCTACGAGGGGGAGGGATACGCAGTATTTT	CASSPTRGRDTQYF	TRBV7-2	NA	TRBJ2-3	many
TGTGCCAGCAGCCTCCGGTGGGGGGACAGCCAAGAGACCCAGTACTTC	CASSLRWGDSQETQYF	TRBV7-9	NA	TRBJ2-5	NA
TGTGCCAGCAGCGAACACGGAATGGGGTCAGATACGCAGTATTTT	CASSEHGMGSDTQYF	TRBV11-3	NA	TRBJ2-3	many
TGTGCCAGCAGTTACATCAGCGGGAGGAGGGGAGAGCAGTACTTC	CASSYISGRRGEQYF	TRBV6-5	TRBD2	TRBJ2-7	few
TGCGCCAGCAGTGAGTCAGGGCAGAGAGAGACCCAGTACTTC	CASSESGQRETQYF	TRBV10-2	NA	TRBJ2-5	many
TGCGCCAGCAGACTAGAGACTAGAATAGGCACAGATACGCAGTATTTT	CASRLETRIGTDTQYF	TRBV5-1	NA	TRBJ2-3	many